The 30 T cell receptor beta chains listed next were all sequenced from one sample in a study of control samples from healthy donors and cancer patients. Sequencing used immunoSEQ multiplex PCR; TCRdb keeps in-frame clones, though not all of them. The table includes 45,000 to 60,000 clones, 94% detected once. The source material was blood. The receptors shown here come from a man aged 25 to 40 in good health.

The CDR3 DNA reads TGTGCCACCACCTTAATAGGGGGGCTCTCCTACAATGAGCAGTTCTTC. Its protein product is CATTLIGGLSYNEQFF. V gene TRBV7-7 combines with J gene TRBJ2-1; the D gene could be TRBD1 or TRBD2 (6 bases each). The V gene's germline CDR1 is SSHAT and CDR2 FNYEAQ (reference sequence). The CDR3 loop spans 16 amino acids. The ends were cut back, 10 bases at V and 0 bases at J, with 19 bases in the middle.

The chain has TRBV3-1 (or the pseudogene TRBV3-2) and TRBJ2-3; the match to TRBD2 covers 9 bases. CDR3 length equals 14 residues. The germline V gene encodes CDR1 LGHDT and CDR2 YNNKEL (reference sequence). V shed 6 bases and J 4 bases; nucleotides not matched to a gene: 5. DNA of the CDR3: TGTGCCAGCAGGGGGGTAGCGGGAGCAGATACGCAGTATTTT. Its protein product is CASRGVAGADTQYF.

This clone was observed a single time. CDR3 residues: CASSPSPGGADGYTF. The CDR3 DNA follows: TGCGCCAGCAGCCCGTCACCGGGGGGGGCGGATGGCTACACCTTC. The genes are TRBV5-1 and TRBJ1-2; TRBD1 is a possible D gene (6 bases). Trimming stripped 4 bases from V and 6 bases from J, with 19 bases between. This CDR3 comprises 15 residues. Germline CDR1 reads SGHRS; CDR2 reads YFSETQ.

The chain couples TRBV4-3 to TRBJ1-2, with 9 bases that match TRBD1. Trimming removed 3 bases from V and 3 bases from J; junction bases left unmatched: 5. This CDR3 spans 15 amino acids. Germline V gene sequence: CDR1 LGHNA, CDR2 YSLEER. CDR3 nucleotides: TGCGCCAGCAGCCACGGGGACAGGGACGACTATGGCTACACCTTC. It encodes CASSHGDRDDYGYTF.

V usage is TRBV28 and J usage is TRBJ1-3; D unresolved. V lost 2 bases and J 0 bases, leaving 8 bases between the germline ends. The CDR3 has 15 residues. Germline CDR1 reads MDHEN; CDR2 reads SYDVKM. The CDR3 sequence is CASSLRPPSGNTIYF. The CDR3 nucleotides read TGTGCCAGCAGTTTAAGGCCTCCCTCTGGAAACACCATATATTTT.

V usage is TRBV7-9 and J usage is TRBJ1-2; 8 positions agree with TRBD1. The CDR3 contains 17 residues. Germline-derived CDR1 and CDR2 are SEHNR and FQNEAQ (reference sequence). Trimming cost V 5 bases and J 0 bases; bases outside gene matches: 11. The CDR3 reads CASSILETGATNYGYTF. CDR3 nucleotides: TGTGCCAGCAGCATCCTAGAGACAGGGGCCACTAACTATGGCTACACCTTC.

J is TRBJ1-1 and V is TRBV18, with TRBD1 as a possible D gene (5 bases). Between the trimmed V and J ends, which lost 3 bases and 3 bases, there was a span of 14 bases. The CDR3 has 15 residues. Germline CDR1 and CDR2: KGHSH and LQKENI. The CDR3 sequence is CASSPGWGMDTEAFF. The CDR3 DNA reads TGTGCCAGCTCACCCGGGTGGGGGATGGACACTGAAGCTTTCTTT.

This chain uses TRBV27 with TRBJ1-4; the D gene is possibly TRBD1 (5 bases). V lost 0 bases and J 3 bases, leaving 8 bases between the germline ends. Germline assignment: CDR1 MNHEY and CDR2 SMNVEV (reference sequence). The CDR3 contains 15 residues. Here the CDR3 DNA reads TGTGCCAGCAGTTTATCGGGGGTGCCTAATGAAAAACTGTTTTTT. It translates to CASSLSGVPNEKLFF. The full variable domain, completed using reference TRBV27 and TRBJ1-4, is EAQVTQNPRYLITVTGKKLTVTCSQNMNHEYMSWYRQDPGLGLRQIYYSMNVEVTDKGDVPEGYKVSRKEKRNFPLILESPSPNQTSLYFCASSLSGVPNEKLFFGSGTQLSVL.

The chain has TRBV24-1 and TRBJ2-1; 12 nucleotides align to TRBD2. CDR3 length: 17 amino acids. J gave up 2 bases and V 3 bases, and 4 bases lay outside the gene matches. CDR1 is KGHDR, CDR2 SFDVKD, per germline. This chain's CDR3 is CATSDNRLAGAYNEQFF. The CDR3 nucleotides are TGTGCCACCAGTGATAACCGACTAGCGGGAGCCTACAATGAGCAGTTCTTC.

Only one count was recorded for this clone. This chain uses TRBV5-1 with TRBJ2-7; D not resolved. Trimming cost V 2 bases and J 6 bases, with 24 bases left between them. The germline V gene encodes CDR1 SGHRS and CDR2 YFSETQ. The CDR3 is 17 amino acids. The CDR3 here is CASSFSRSLVQSTEQYF. The CDR3 nucleotides read TGCGCCAGCAGCTTCTCCCGGTCCCTTGTCCAGTCGACCGAGCAGTACTTC.

This chain links TRBV6-1 with TRBJ2-4; 8 bases agree with TRBD2. V was clipped by 1 base and J by 0 bases; unmatched bases: 2. The V gene's germline CDR1 is MNHNS and CDR2 SASEGT. The CDR3 sequence is 16 residues long. CDR3 in amino acids: CASSEVAGGAKNIQYF. In DNA, the CDR3 is TGTGCCAGCAGTGAAGTGGCGGGAGGAGCCAAAAACATTCAGTACTTC.

J is TRBJ1-6 and V is TRBV9, with unresolved D. Per germline, CDR1 SGDLS and CDR2 YYNGEE. The CDR3 totals 15 residues. V was pared by 0 bases and J by 8 bases, with 12 bases between. The CDR3 is CASSVEAGRDSPLHF. CDR3 coding DNA: TGTGCCAGCAGCGTAGAGGCGGGGAGGGATTCACCCCTCCACTTT.

V gene TRBV6-5 combines with J gene TRBJ2-7; D uncertain. Trimming shortened V by 5 bases and J by 3 bases, and 5 bases separated the two germline ends. This CDR3 comprises 11 residues. Germline V gene lookup returns CDR1 MNHEY and CDR2 SVGAGI. For the CDR3, the DNA is TGTGCCAGCAGTAACAGCTACGAGCAGTACTTC. Encoded protein: CASSNSYEQYF.

The chain links TRBV6-6 to TRBJ2-7; D not resolved. V lost 2 bases and J 7 bases, leaving 12 bases between the germline ends. This CDR3 is 13 amino acids long. Germline lookup yields CDR1 MNHNY and CDR2 SVGAGI (reference sequence). CDR3 coding DNA: TGTGCCAGCAGTTACCCTCAGGTCGGGGAGCAGTACTTC. This translates into CASSYPQVGEQYF.

This clone was counted once. This chain connects TRBV19 to TRBJ1-1; 8 bases are shared with TRBD1. Germline V gene data show CDR1 as LNHDA and CDR2 as SQIVND (reference sequence). V was clipped by 3 bases and J by 7 bases; unmatched bases: 10. This CDR3 contains 15 residues. CDR3 amino acids: CASSISRGLRSEAFF. CDR3 DNA: TGTGCCAGTAGTATTAGCAGGGGGCTTCGGAGTGAAGCTTTCTTT. The full variable domain, its missing parts supplied by reference TRBV19 and TRBJ1-1, is DGGITQSPKYLFRKEGQNVTLSCEQNLNHDAMYWYRQDPGQGLRLIYYSQIVNDFQKGDIAEGYSVSREKKESFPLTVTSAQKNPTAFYLCASSISRGLRSEAFFGQGTRLTVV.

In regard to this clone: One junction end does not reproduce the germline sequence, and a read error may be involved. This chain links TRBV6-4 with TRBJ1-4, with D possibly being TRBD1 (5 bases). The CDR3 has 11 residues. Looked up from germline, CDR1 is MRHNA and CDR2 is SNTAGT. The CDR3 here is CASGLLEGPIF. In nucleotides, the CDR3 is TGTGCCAGCGGATTACTAGAGGGGCCGATTTTT.

This clone turned up a few times. The gene calls are TRBV28 and TRBJ2-7; D is undetermined. The CDR3 is 12 amino acids. V was cut by 2 bases and J by 2 bases, with 4 bases left in between. Germline V lookup: CDR1 MDHEN, CDR2 SYDVKM. The CDR3 spells CASSLLAYEQYF. The CDR3 DNA reads as TGTGCCAGCAGTTTACTAGCCTACGAGCAGTACTTC.

Remarks on this clone: Because it lacks the conserved phenylalanine or tryptophan at the end, this CDR3 is likely a read error. The chain combines TRBV28 with TRBJ1-5; TRBD1 matches 10 bases. V shed 8 bases and J 3 bases; nucleotides not matched to a gene: 16. The germline V gene has CDR1 MDHEN and CDR2 SYDVKM. This CDR3 has 18 amino acids. This CDR3 reads CASPPDRGLFFSNQPQHL. Written as DNA, the CDR3 is TGTGCCAGCCCCCCAGACAGGGGGCTTTTTTTTTCCAATCAGCCCCAGCATCTT.

This chain uses TRBV6-2 or TRBV6-3 with TRBJ1-2, with 9 positions matching TRBD1. Germline CDR1 is MNHEY and CDR2 is SVGEGT. The J segment lost 7 bases and the V segment lost 6 bases, leaving 15 bases of the junction unmatched. This CDR3 has 16 residues. As DNA, the CDR3 is TGTGCCAGCAGCCCACCCGGGACAGGGAAGCGGGGTGGCTACACCTTC. Translation gives CASSPPGTGKRGGYTF.

J is TRBJ2-1 and V is TRBV4-1, with TRBD2 identical over 8 bases. The CDR3 sequence is 15 residues long. Germline CDR1 reads MGHRA; CDR2 reads YSYEKL. Losses at the gene ends were 2 bases for V and 7 bases for J; bases not matched to a gene: 7. CDR3 sequence: CASSQPERGRNEQFF. CDR3 DNA: TGCGCCAGCAGCCAACCCGAGCGGGGGAGGAATGAGCAGTTCTTC.

This rearrangement joins TRBV30 to TRBJ2-2; D unresolved. Looked up from germline, CDR1 is GTSNPN and CDR2 is SVGIG (reference sequence). V lost 0 bases, J lost 2 bases, and 10 bases lay in between. CDR3 size: 15 residues. CDR3 nucleotides: TGTGCCTGGAGTGTAGGCACAGTCAACACCGGGGAGCTGTTTTTT. The encoded protein is CAWSVGTVNTGELFF.

V usage is TRBV4-1 and J usage is TRBJ2-1; D unresolved. The CDR3 loop spans 13 amino acids. V lost 3 bases and J 3 bases, leaving 6 bases between the germline ends. Germline CDR1 reads MGHRA; CDR2 reads YSYEKL. CDR3 in DNA: TGCGCCAGCAGCCACCCTAACTACAATGAGCAGTTCTTC. Translated: CASSHPNYNEQFF.

V and J are TRBV11-2 and TRBJ1-2; D perhaps matches TRBD1 (6 bases). The CDR3 sequence is 15 residues long. Germline V gives CDR1 SGHAT, CDR2 FQNNGV. The V end was cut by 4 bases, the J end by 3 bases, with 15 bases between. CDR3 DNA: TGTGCCAGCAGCTCTTCCCGGGGGCTGGACTATGGCTACACCTTC. Its protein is CASSSSRGLDYGYTF.

The V and J genes are TRBV6-2 or TRBV6-3 and TRBJ1-2, with D perhaps TRBD1 (6 bases). The CDR3 extends over 14 amino acids. V lost 4 bases and J 7 bases, leaving 16 bases between the germline ends. Looked up from germline, CDR1 is MNHEY and CDR2 is SVGEGT. In DNA form, the CDR3 reads TGTGCCAGCAGTTCCACCGGTACAGGGATTGGCTACACCTTC. Its translation: CASSSTGTGIGYTF.

This chain uses TRBV4-1 with TRBJ2-7; 8 nucleotides align to TRBD1. There are 14 residues in the CDR3. The germline CDR1 and CDR2 sequences are MGHRA and YSYEKL. J gave up 4 bases and V 5 bases, and 7 bases lay outside the gene matches. CDR3 nucleotides: TGCGCCAGCAGCTCTAGGACAGGGCCGTACGAGCAGTACTTC. Its translation: CASSSRTGPYEQYF.

The chain links TRBV28 to TRBJ2-3; tentative D call: TRBD2 (6 bases). Trimming took off 5 bases at V and 6 bases at J, with 18 bases between the two ends. The CDR3 extends over 15 amino acids. The V gene's germline CDR1 is MDHEN and CDR2 SYDVKM. The CDR3 protein is CASSPPGPRGDTQYF. The CDR3 DNA sequence: TGTGCCAGCAGTCCGCCTGGCCCCCGGGGGGATACGCAGTATTTT.

This sequence joins TRBV27 and TRBJ2-1, with D perhaps TRBD2 (6 bases). Germline V gene data show CDR1 as MNHEY and CDR2 as SMNVEV (reference sequence). The CDR3 totals 14 residues. The ends were cut back, 0 bases at V and 3 bases at J, with 6 bases in the middle. CDR3 amino acids: CASSLSGLYNEQFF. For the CDR3, the DNA is TGTGCCAGCAGTTTATCGGGACTCTACAATGAGCAGTTCTTC.

The rearrangement links TRBV3-1 (or the pseudogene TRBV3-2) to TRBJ1-2, with unresolved D. V lost 5 bases and J lost 2, with 3 bases in between. Germline V gene sequence: CDR1 LGHDT, CDR2 YNNKEL (reference sequence). The CDR3 consists of 11 residues. CDR3 sequence: CASSWNYGYTF. CDR3 nucleotides: TGTGCCAGCAGCTGGAACTATGGCTACACCTTC.

This clone has a single count. CDR3 loop: CASSLDTQYF. The CDR3 region has the DNA TGTGCCAGCAGTCTCGATACGCAGTATTTT. The V and J genes are TRBV25-1 and TRBJ2-3; D is unresolved. Germline loops: CDR1 MGHDK, CDR2 SYGVNS. Between the trimmed V and J ends, which lost 5 bases and 6 bases, there was a span of 3 bases. The CDR3 consists of 10 residues.

CDR3 bases: TGTGCCAGTAGTGCAAGCGGGAGGCTCAATGAGCAGTTCTTC. Protein: CASSASGRLNEQFF. V usage is TRBV19 and J usage is TRBJ2-1, with 9 nucleotides matching TRBD2. Germline V gene data show CDR1 as LNHDA and CDR2 as SQIVND (reference sequence). J gave up 6 bases and V 5 bases, and 5 bases lay outside the gene matches. The CDR3 length is 14 residues.